Below, 3 T cell receptor beta chains from the same sample are listed, as sequenced in a study of graft-versus-host responses after intestinal transplantation. TCRdb's table, derived via immunoSEQ multiplex PCR, lists solely in-frame clones and lacks some. This sample yields about 98,000 clones, of which about 82% are seen a single time; 1.4% belongs to the top ten. The material sequenced was PBMCs, taken 255 days after intestinal transplant. These receptors originate from a human patient who received an intestinal transplant, so some T cells may come from the graft donor.

The chain recombines TRBV9 with TRBJ2-5; perhaps TRBD1 as D (6 bases). The germline gives CDR1 SGDLS, CDR2 YYNGEE. The V and J ends lost 0 bases and 3 bases respectively, with 6 bases between them. This CDR3 spans 13 amino acids. The CDR3 here is CASSVDREETQYF. As DNA, the CDR3 is TGTGCCAGCAGCGTAGACAGGGAAGAGACCCAGTACTTC.

This chain links TRBV11-2 with TRBJ1-4; possible D gene TRBD1, 5 bases. V was shortened by 5 bases and J by 5 bases, with 18 bases between the two germline ends. The germline V gene encodes CDR1 SGHAT and CDR2 FQNNGV. This CDR3 comprises 16 residues. CDR3 residues: CASSPSGRGGNEKLFF. The CDR3 nucleotides are TGTGCCAGCAGCCCATCCGGTAGGGGCGGGAATGAAAAACTGTTTTTT.

The chain couples TRBV27 to TRBJ1-3; TRBD1 is a possible D gene (5 bases). The germline V gene has CDR1 MNHEY and CDR2 SMNVEV (reference sequence). The V and J ends lost 8 bases and 4 bases respectively, with 18 bases between them. The CDR3 length is 15 residues. DNA for the CDR3: TGTGCCAGCGCCTCCTCCGGACAATGGGGAAACACCATATATTTT. Translating it yields CASASSGQWGNTIYF.